These T cell receptor beta chains were read from a single sample in a study of CD8+ T cells in alopecia areata. Assay used: immunoSEQ multiplex PCR; TCRdb lists only in-frame clones, some missing. The table shows more than 200,000 clones, with under 70% occurring only once. The sample in question was CD4+ T cells sorted from blood, obtained at week 44, from a patient treated with tofacitinib. These receptors originate from a human donor with alopecia areata. CDR3s include the opening cysteine and the closing phenylalanine or tryptophan. The D gene is left open where the match is weak. Not all rows give a size; the values are once, few, many and, for expanded clones, a class.

j_gene	v_gene	abundance	d_gene	CDR3aa	CDR3nt
TRBJ2-3	TRBV7-2	.	TRBD1	CASSKTGGTDTQYF	TGTGCCAGCAGCAAGACAGGGGGCACAGATACGCAGTATTTT
TRBJ1-5	TRBV19	.	.	CASRGRFSNQPQHF	TGTGCCAGTAGGGGCCGATTTAGCAATCAGCCCCAGCATTTT
TRBJ2-7	TRBV29-1	.	.	CSVSTTEYYEQYF	TGCAGCGTTTCGACGACAGAATACTACGAGCAGTACTTC
TRBJ1-2	TRBV10-3	few	.	CAISESAGRYGYTF	TGTGCCATCAGTGAGTCGGCAGGGCGGTATGGCTACACCTTC
TRBJ1-5	TRBV2	once	TRBD1	CASSPGQGSQPQHF	TGTGCCAGCAGCCCAGGACAGGGGAGCCAGCCCCAGCATTTT
TRBJ1-3	TRBV30	.	TRBD1	CASGQGVSGNTIYF	TGTGCCTCGGGACAGGGGGTCTCTGGAAACACCATATATTTT
TRBJ2-7	TRBV29-1	.	.	CSVEVMGSYEQYF	TGCAGCGTTGAGGTTATGGGCTCCTACGAGCAGTACTTC
TRBJ2-3	TRBV30	.	.	CAWSGGLNTQYF	TGTGCCTGGAGTGGAGGGCTGAATACGCAGTATTTT
TRBJ2-3	TRBV12-5	.	TRBD2	CASSPLAGGQYF	TGTGCTAGTTCCCCACTAGCGGGGGGGCAGTATTTT
TRBJ1-2	TRBV4-3	.	.	CASSQDPQSRGYTF	TGCGCCAGCAGCCAAGATCCTCAGTCTCGTGGCTACACCTTC
TRBJ2-4	TRBV29-1	once	TRBD2	CSVESGTSRKDIQYF	TGCAGCGTTGAAAGCGGGACCTCCCGAAAGGACATTCAGTACTTC
TRBJ2-7	TRBV29-1	.	TRBD1	CSVQAGGFYEQYF	TGCAGCGTTCAAGCAGGGGGCTTCTACGAGCAGTACTTC
TRBJ1-3	TRBV6-5	.	.	CASKGLWNTIYF	TGTGCCAGCAAAGGTCTTTGGAACACCATATATTTT
TRBJ2-3	TRBV29-1	.	TRBD1	CTYRGLTDTQYF	TGCACCTACAGGGGCTTAACAGATACGCAGTATTTT
TRBJ1-1	TRBV29-1	.	.	CSVGQIMNTEAFF	TGCAGCGTTGGCCAGATAATGAACACTGAAGCTTTCTTT
TRBJ1-2	TRBV7-9	.	TRBD1	CASSRQGLEGGYTF	TGTGCCAGCAGCCGACAGGGCTTGGAAGGTGGCTACACCTTC
TRBJ1-2	TRBV30	once	.	CAWSPTGGGYYGYTF	TGTGCCTGGAGTCCGACAGGCGGGGGGTACTATGGCTACACCTTC
TRBJ1-5	TRBV29-1	few	.	CSVAGGPNQPQHF	TGCAGCGTTGCTGGGGGACCCAATCAGCCCCAGCATTTT
TRBJ1-2	TRBV30	once	.	CAWSQGPYGYTF	TGTGCCTGGAGTCAGGGGCCCTATGGCTACACCTTC
TRBJ2-2	TRBV29-1	.	.	CSVGGRSNTGELFF	TGCAGCGTTGGGGGCAGGTCGAACACCGGGGAGCTGTTTTTT
TRBJ1-6	TRBV2	.	TRBD1	CASSGGQHNSPLHF	TGTGCCAGCAGTGGGGGACAGCATAATTCACCCCTCCACTTT
TRBJ1-6	TRBV30	.	.	CAWRAGMVNSPLHF	TGTGCCTGGAGGGCAGGGATGGTTAATTCACCCCTCCACTTT
TRBJ2-7	TRBV11-3	few	TRBD2	CASSFGDLAGGPREQYF	TGTGCCAGCAGCTTTGGTGACCTAGCGGGGGGGCCCCGCGAGCAGTACTTC
TRBJ1-2	TRBV25-1	.	.	CASSPGTTSGYGYTF	TGTGCCAGCAGTCCCGGGACCACGAGTGGCTATGGCTACACCTTC
TRBJ2-3	TRBV5-1	once	.	CASSQDTDDPTDTQYF	TGCGCCAGCAGCCAGGACACGGACGACCCCACAGATACGCAGTATTTT
TRBJ1-1	TRBV7-9	.	.	CASSPQGIHTEAFF	TGTGCCAGCAGCCCGCAGGGGATACACACTGAAGCTTTCTTT
TRBJ2-2	TRBV29-1	.	.	CSVAVLGNTGELFF	TGCAGCGTTGCAGTATTAGGGAACACCGGGGAGCTGTTTTTT
TRBJ2-5	TRBV30	once	.	CAWSVLGAQETQYF	TGTGCCTGGAGTGTACTTGGGGCACAAGAGACCCAGTACTTC
TRBJ2-1	TRBV30	.	TRBD1	CASGQGSYNEQFF	TGTGCCTCCGGACAGGGCTCCTACAATGAGCAGTTCTTC
TRBJ2-2	TRBV4-1	once	.	CASSQDRRPTAGELFF	TGCGCCAGCAGCCAAGATCGGAGGCCAACGGCCGGGGAGCTGTTTTTT
TRBJ1-3	TRBV27	.	.	CASSVTGSSGNTIYF	TGTGCCAGCAGTGTCACAGGGAGCTCTGGAAACACCATATATTTT
TRBJ1-6	TRBV6-1	.	.	CASDLVAGDNSPLHF	TGTGCCAGCGACTTGGTGGCAGGCGATAATTCACCCCTCCACTTT
TRBJ1-1	TRBV25-1	.	.	CASSEYVNAGTEAFF	TGTGCCAGCAGTGAATATGTTAATGCCGGTACTGAAGCTTTCTTT
TRBJ1-6	TRBV30	.	TRBD1	CAWVGTGSYSPLHF	TGTGCCTGGGTCGGGACAGGCTCTTATTCACCCCTCCACTTT
TRBJ1-2	TRBV30	.	.	CAVEAEGSPLYGYTF	TGTGCCGTGGAGGCCGAAGGGTCCCCGCTCTATGGCTACACCTTC
TRBJ2-3	TRBV10-3	few	.	CAISLGTSTDTQYF	TGTGCCATCAGTCTAGGGACTAGCACAGATACGCAGTATTTT
TRBJ1-5	TRBV19	.	.	CASSTAGTQNQPQHF	TGTGCCAGTAGTACCGCCGGGACACAGAATCAGCCCCAGCATTTT
TRBJ1-2	TRBV5-1	few	.	CASSLRSDGYTF	TGCGCCAGCAGCCTTCGATCCGATGGCTACACCTTC
TRBJ2-1	TRBV29-1	.	TRBD2	CSGGTSGAHEQFF	TGCAGCGGCGGGACTAGCGGGGCTCATGAGCAGTTCTTC
TRBJ1-2	TRBV19	few	.	CASSTRGVRGHVNYGYTF	TGTGCCAGTAGTACCCGCGGGGTGCGGGGGCATGTGAACTATGGCTACACCTTC